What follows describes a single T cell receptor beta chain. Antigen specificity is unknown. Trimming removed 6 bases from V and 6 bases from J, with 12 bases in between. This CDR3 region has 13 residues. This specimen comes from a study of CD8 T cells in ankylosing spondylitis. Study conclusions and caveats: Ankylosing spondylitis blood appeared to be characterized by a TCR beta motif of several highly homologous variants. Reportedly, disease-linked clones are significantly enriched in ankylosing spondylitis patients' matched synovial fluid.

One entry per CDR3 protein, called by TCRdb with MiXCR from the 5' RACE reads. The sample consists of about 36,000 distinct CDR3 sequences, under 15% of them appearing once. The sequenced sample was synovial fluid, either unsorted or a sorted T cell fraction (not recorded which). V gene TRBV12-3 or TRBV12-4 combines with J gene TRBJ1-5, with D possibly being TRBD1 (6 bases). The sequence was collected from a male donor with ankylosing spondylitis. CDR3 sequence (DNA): TGTGCCAGCAGAACTACAGGGACTCAGCCCCAGCATTTT. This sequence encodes CASRTTGTQPQHF.